These 21 T cell receptor beta chains share one sample of origin, sequenced in a study of T cell repertoires in cytomegalovirus infection. TCRdb recomputed calls from the reads with MiXCR, one row per CDR3 protein. The sample consists of fewer than 400,000 distinct CDR3 sequences, approximately 18% of them appearing once. Sequences were obtained from PBMCs. These receptors all stem from a human donor in good health (CMV status not recorded). Some clones in this sample may be carry-over from other donors' samples.

Many counts were recorded for this clonotype. This chain joins TRBV20-1 and TRBJ1-1, with D perhaps matching TRBD1 (6 bases). This CDR3 spans 13 amino acids. V lost 3 bases and J lost 5, with 13 bases in between. The V gene's germline CDR1 is DFQATT and CDR2 SNEGSKA (reference sequence). The DNA for the CDR3 is TGCAGTGCTAGGACACAGGGAAGGACTGAAGCTTTCTTT. This gives the protein CSARTQGRTEAFF.

The chain joins TRBV6-1 to TRBJ1-1, with no clear D. This CDR3 has 16 amino acids. Germline V gene lookup returns CDR1 MNHNS and CDR2 SASEGT. V dropped 4 bases and J dropped 3 bases, with 18 bases sitting between them. The CDR3 sequence: CASSAGRNYPDTEAFF. The CDR3 bases are TGTGCCAGCAGTGCTGGCAGAAATTACCCGGACACTGAAGCTTTCTTT.

The chain has TRBV7-2 and TRBJ2-3; 8 bases are a match to TRBD2. This CDR3 region has 15 residues. From germline, CDR1 is SGHTA and CDR2 FQGNSA. V lost 5 bases to trimming and J lost 6 bases; unmatched junction nucleotides: 10. The CDR3 spells CASSPWAGGRDTQYF. In nucleotides, the CDR3 is TGTGCCAGCAGCCCCTGGGCGGGGGGCCGGGATACGCAGTATTTT. Complete variable domain (other parts from reference TRBV7-2 and TRBJ2-3): GAGVSQSPSNKVTEKGKDVELRCDPISGHTALYWYRQSLGQGLEFLIYFQGNSAPDKSGLPSDRFSAERTGGSVSTLTIQRTQQEDSAVYLCASSPWAGGRDTQYFGPGTRLTVL.

V usage is TRBV9 and J usage is TRBJ1-1; D might be TRBD1 (6 bases). The germline CDR1 and CDR2 sequences are SGDLS and YYNGEE. This CDR3 is built from 14 residues. V was clipped by 0 bases and J by 4 bases, with 10 bases between them. CDR3 loop: CASSVGRGLTEAFF. The CDR3 bases are TGTGCCAGCAGCGTAGGCAGGGGACTCACTGAAGCTTTCTTT.

This clonotype was recorded only once. The V and J genes are TRBV4-1 and TRBJ2-3; D unclear. The V end lost 8 bases, the J end lost 5 bases, and 14 bases lay between the germline ends. This CDR3 has 13 amino acids. Germline V gene sequence: CDR1 MGHRA, CDR2 YSYEKL. The CDR3 loop reads CASAQLEGDTQYF. Written as DNA, the CDR3 is TGCGCCAGCGCCCAGCTGGAAGGAGATACGCAGTATTTT.

This chain links TRBV20-1 with TRBJ1-4; 7 positions agree with TRBD1. CDR1 is DFQATT and CDR2 is SNEGSKA in the germline V gene (reference sequence). V lost 6 bases and J lost 3; bases outside the gene matches: 10. CDR3 size: 15 residues. The CDR3 sequence is CSAARGFRANEKLFF. CDR3 in DNA: TGCAGTGCAGCCAGGGGGTTTAGGGCTAATGAAAAACTGTTTTTT.

The V gene is TRBV12-3 or TRBV12-4, the J gene TRBJ2-3; D is ambiguous. There are 12 residues in the CDR3. Trimming shortened V by 6 bases and J by 3 bases, and 7 bases separated the two germline ends. CDR3 loop: CASRPRTDTQYF. The CDR3 DNA reads TGTGCCAGCAGACCACGGACAGATACGCAGTATTTT.

The chain uses TRBV27 and TRBJ1-1, with 7 bases that match TRBD1. Germline V lookup: CDR1 MNHEY, CDR2 SMNVEV (reference sequence). The V segment lost 3 bases and the J segment 1 base; nucleotides outside the gene matches: 2. CDR3 length equals 14 residues. The CDR3 reads CASSFHRGNTEAFF. For the CDR3, the DNA is TGTGCCAGCAGTTTCCACAGGGGGAACACTGAAGCTTTCTTT.

This chain joins TRBV5-1 and TRBJ1-6; D is uncertain. CDR1 and CDR2 (germline): SGHRS, YFSETQ. V was pared by 5 bases and J by 5 bases, with 11 bases between. CDR3 length: 14 amino acids. CDR3 coding DNA: TGCGCCAGCAGGCAGGACGGAAATAATTCACCCCTCCACTTT. Its protein is CASRQDGNNSPLHF.

This clonotype was recorded many times. The chain has TRBV7-2 and TRBJ2-3; tentatively, D is TRBD2 (7 bases). The CDR3 totals 14 residues. Looked up from germline, CDR1 is SGHTA and CDR2 is FQGNSA. V was shortened by 1 base and J by 6 bases, with 11 bases between the two germline ends. The CDR3, as DNA: TGTGCCAGCAGCTTAGAGGGGGGGCGGGATACGCAGTATTTT. It codes for CASSLEGGRDTQYF. Filled out from reference TRBV7-2 and TRBJ2-3, the complete variable domain reads GAGVSQSPSNKVTEKGKDVELRCDPISGHTALYWYRQSLGQGLEFLIYFQGNSAPDKSGLPSDRFSAERTGGSVSTLTIQRTQQEDSAVYLCASSLEGGRDTQYFGPGTRLTVL.

This clonotype has a count of ten or more. The chain carries TRBV18 and TRBJ1-6; possibly TRBD1 for D (5 bases). V lost 10 bases and J 3 bases, leaving 19 bases between the germline ends. The V gene's germline CDR1 is KGHSH and CDR2 LQKENI. The CDR3 consists of 16 residues. The CDR3, as DNA: TGTGCCACTAGACCCGGGGGAATTATCTATAATTCACCCCTCCACTTT. This codes for CATRPGGIIYNSPLHF.

A word on this clonotype: One end of the junction does not line up with germline, which may come from a read error. The rearrangement links TRBV2 to TRBJ2-5; 10 nucleotides match TRBD2. The CDR3 spans 15 residues. Germline CDR1 SNHLY, CDR2 FYNNEI. This chain's CDR3 is CASTESPSGGQTQYF. In nucleotides, the CDR3 is TGTGCCAGCACTGAATCACCTAGCGGGGGTCAGACCCAGTACTTC.

There are a few counts of this clonotype. The chain employs TRBV27 and TRBJ2-1; TRBD2 aligns across 11 bases. The CDR3 totals 15 residues. V was pared by 4 bases and J by 10 bases, with 9 bases of the junction left unmatched. Germline V gene data show CDR1 as MNHEY and CDR2 as SMNVEV (reference sequence). The CDR3 DNA is TGTGCCAGCAGTTCATATAGCGGGAGGGCCCGGGAGCAGTTCTTC. This encodes CASSSYSGRAREQFF.

This clonotype has at least ten counts. The chain has TRBV7-8 and TRBJ2-1; D is perhaps TRBD2 (6 bases). Trimming removed 4 bases at V and 14 bases at J, with 30 bases between. CDR3 size: 17 residues. Looked up from germline, CDR1 is SGHVS and CDR2 is FQNEAQ. The CDR3 loop is CASSSDSGVSPEVDKFF. DNA for the CDR3: TGTGCCAGCAGCTCAGATAGCGGTGTGAGCCCTGAGGTTGATAAGTTCTTC. The variable domain in full, completed from reference TRBV7-8 and TRBJ2-1, reads GAGVSQSPRYKVAKRGQDVALRCDPISGHVSLFWYQQALGQGPEFLTYFQNEAQLDKSGLPSDRFFAERPEGSVSTLKIQRTQQEDSAVYLCASSSDSGVSPEVDKFFGPGTRLTVL.

The table lists this clonotype with a count of one. This chain links TRBV27 with TRBJ2-1, with 12 positions matching TRBD2. V was pared by 3 bases and J by 7 bases, with 4 bases of the junction left unmatched. Looked up from germline, CDR1 is MNHEY and CDR2 is SMNVEV (reference sequence). This CDR3 has 15 amino acids. CDR3 loop: CASSFLAGGGNEQFF. DNA of the CDR3: TGTGCCAGCAGTTTTCTAGCGGGGGGGGGGAATGAGCAGTTCTTC.

The table lists this clonotype with many counts. The rearrangement joins TRBV4-2 to TRBJ1-2, with a possible D match to TRBD1 (5 bases). Germline V lookup: CDR1 LGHNA, CDR2 YNFKEQ. This CDR3 has 17 amino acids. Trimming removed 4 bases at V and 2 bases at J, with 20 bases between. The CDR3 nucleotides read TGTGCCAGCAGCCGAGGTCGCCGGGACCTGCAGAACTATGGCTACACCTTC. This codes for CASSRGRRDLQNYGYTF.

The V and J genes are TRBV4-1 and TRBJ2-5; TRBD1 might be the D (6 bases). Germline lookup yields CDR1 MGHRA and CDR2 YSYEKL. The CDR3 is 14 residues long. Between the trimmed V and J ends, which lost 1 base and 5 bases, there was a span of 11 bases. For the CDR3, the DNA is TGCGCCAGCAGCCAAGGTCAGGGGCGCGAGACCCAGTACTTC. It translates to CASSQGQGRETQYF.

The chain has TRBV5-4 and TRBJ2-3, with a tentative D call TRBD2 (6 bases). The CDR3 has 15 residues. Per the germline V gene, CDR1 is SGHNT and CDR2 is YYREEE (reference sequence). The ends were cut back, 2 bases at V and 4 bases at J, with 14 bases in the middle. CDR3 nucleotide sequence: TGTGCCAGCAGCTTAGAACGGGGAGGTTCAGATACGCAGTATTTT. It codes for CASSLERGGSDTQYF. The whole variable domain, filled in from reference TRBV5-4 and TRBJ2-3, reads ETGVTQSPTHLIKTRGQQVTLRCSSQSGHNTVSWYQQALGQGPQFIFQYYREEENGRGNFPPRFSGLQFPNYSSELNVNALELDDSALYLCASSLERGGSDTQYFGPGTRLTVL.

This clonotype has ten or more counts. The chain combines TRBV25-1 with TRBJ1-2; D gene unclear. CDR3 length equals 13 residues. V was cut by 3 bases and J by 3 bases, with 8 bases left in between. Germline V gives CDR1 MGHDK, CDR2 SYGVNS. CDR3 nucleotides: TGTGCCAGCAGTGATGAGGGTCACTATGGCTACACCTTC. It is translated as CASSDEGHYGYTF.

The chain carries TRBV6-5 and TRBJ2-3, with 11 bases that match TRBD2. CDR3 length: 16 residues. Trimming removed 2 bases from V and 2 bases from J; junction bases left unmatched: 3. The germline CDR1 and CDR2 sequences are MNHEY and SVGAGI. The CDR3: CASSYRLAGTTDTQYF. CDR3 nucleotides: TGTGCCAGCAGTTACAGACTAGCGGGGACCACAGATACGCAGTATTTT.

The J gene is TRBJ1-5, the V gene TRBV19; D uncertain. This CDR3 contains 13 residues. The germline CDR1 and CDR2 sequences are LNHDA and SQIVND (reference sequence). V gave up 3 bases and J gave up 6 bases, with 9 bases separating them. CDR3 coding DNA: TGTGCCAGTAGTATGGAGACTGGTCAGCCCCAGCATTTT. Amino acids: CASSMETGQPQHF.